The 3 T cell receptor beta chains reported below all come from one sample, sequenced in a study of blood T cell repertoires in COVID-19. The assay was immunoSEQ multiplex PCR, and TCRdb's table has in-frame clones only and misses some. The data hold 300,000 or so clones, with about nine tenths observed a single time. Specimen: PBMCs or T cells enriched from blood (not recorded which). The receptors derive from a man in his 60s who had recovered from COVID-19.

The gene calls are TRBV4-3 and TRBJ2-6, with D possibly TRBD1 on 5 matching bases. The V and J ends lost 1 base and 0 bases respectively, with 16 bases between them. The CDR3 length is 19 residues. Germline V gene lookup returns CDR1 LGHNA and CDR2 YSLEER. DNA for the CDR3: TGCGCCAGCAGCCAAGTTTACGAGACAGAAAACTCTGGGGCCAACGTCCTGACTTTC. Amino acids: CASSQVYETENSGANVLTF.

V is TRBV5-1 and J is TRBJ2-5; 10 bases align to TRBD2. The CDR3 is 14 residues long. Germline lookup yields CDR1 SGHRS and CDR2 YFSETQ. V shed 4 bases and J 4 bases; nucleotides not matched to a gene: 4. The CDR3 nucleotides are TGCGCCAGCAGCCTCCCTAGCGGGGGAGAGACCCAGTACTTC. Residues: CASSLPSGGETQYF.

This sequence joins TRBV27 and TRBJ1-2; tentative D call: TRBD1 (6 bases). CDR3 length: 15 amino acids. The V and J ends lost 2 bases and 4 bases respectively, with 14 bases between them. CDR1 MNHEY and CDR2 SMNVEV come from the germline V gene (reference sequence). CDR3 sequence (DNA): TGTGCCAGCAGTTTAACCCCGGGACACTTCTATGGCTACACCTTC. Translating it yields CASSLTPGHFYGYTF.